Listed below are T cell receptor beta chains from one sample, sequenced in a study of cytotoxic CD8 clonotypes in ibrutinib-treated CLL. Some clones are missing from TCRdb's copy, which holds only in-frame ones; the method was immunoSEQ multiplex PCR. The table records over 150,000 clones, about 72% of them present only once. Material: PBMCs, obtained after 24 months of ibrutinib treatment. These receptors were taken from a human donor with chronic lymphocytic leukemia. CDR3s include the opening cysteine and the closing phenylalanine or tryptophan. Fields, in order: D gene, V gene, clone size, J gene, CDR3 DNA, CDR3 protein. The D gene is left open where the match is weak. Only some rows state a clone size, as once, few, many or a class for expanded clones.

NA	TRBV11-2	once	TRBJ2-5	TGTGCCAGCAGCTCCCTTCGGGAGACCCAGTACTTC	CASSSLRETQYF
TRBD2	TRBV5-3	few	TRBJ2-7	TGTGCCAGCAGCCTCGGGACTAGCGGGTCCTACGAGCAGTACTTC	CASSLGTSGSYEQYF
TRBD2	TRBV7-6	NA	TRBJ2-1	TGTGCCAGCAGCCTGACTAGCGGGAGACTGGGTGAGCAGTTCTTC	CASSLTSGRLGEQFF
NA	TRBV2	once	TRBJ2-4	TGTGCCAGCAGTGTTTTCGCGGGAGCCAAAAACATTCAGTACTTC	CASSVFAGAKNIQYF
NA	TRBV27	once	TRBJ2-5	TGTGCCAGCAGTCCCCACCGAGCCCCGGAGACCCAGTACTTC	CASSPHRAPETQYF
NA	TRBV28	NA	TRBJ1-3	TGTGCCACCCAGGACAGCTCTGGAAACACCATATATTTT	CATQDSSGNTIYF
TRBD1	TRBV2	NA	TRBJ1-2	TGTGCCAGCAGTTACAGGGGTTTCTATGGCTACACCTTC	CASSYRGFYGYTF
NA	TRBV10-3	NA	TRBJ1-3	TGTGCCATCAACTTGGGCGCAGGGACTGGAAACACCATATATTTT	CAINLGAGTGNTIYF
NA	TRBV7-8	NA	TRBJ2-5	TGTGCCAGCAGCTTAGGACGAGCCTACCAAGAGACCCAGTACTTC	CASSLGRAYQETQYF
NA	TRBV4-1	once	TRBJ2-2	TGCGCCAGCAGCCTCAGACAGGCTAACACCGGGGAGCTGTTTTTT	CASSLRQANTGELFF
TRBD1	TRBV7-9	NA	TRBJ1-1	TGTGCCACCGGGACAGAAAGATTAATGAACACTGAAGCTTTCTTT	CATGTERLMNTEAFF
NA	TRBV25-1	NA	TRBJ2-3	TGTGCCAGCAGTTCTCACAAGGGGTACACAGATACGCAGTATTTT	CASSSHKGYTDTQYF
NA	TRBV6-1	NA	TRBJ2-7	TGTGCCAGCAGACCAGGTTCGGGGCGCTCCTACGAGCAGTACTTC	CASRPGSGRSYEQYF
TRBD2	TRBV27	NA	TRBJ2-1	TGTGCCAGCAGCACATACCCAATAGCGGGAGTTAATGAGCAGTTCTTC	CASSTYPIAGVNEQFF
NA	TRBV12-5	NA	TRBJ2-7	TGTGCTAGTGGTTTGGTACTCGGATTTGAGCCCTACGAGCAGTACTTC	CASGLVLGFEPYEQYF
NA	TRBV2	NA	TRBJ2-7	TGTGCCAGCAGTGAACCGGGAAGCTCCTACGAGCAGTACTTC	CASSEPGSSYEQYF
NA	TRBV29-1	NA	TRBJ2-1	TGCAGCGTTGTCGCTTTCGGGGGGCGGGGATACAATGAGCAGTTCTTC	CSVVAFGGRGYNEQFF
TRBD2	TRBV28	NA	TRBJ2-1	TGTGCCAGCAGTTCCTTCCCTCCGGGACTACGGTACAATGAGCAGTTCTTC	CASSSFPPGLRYNEQFF
NA	TRBV5-6	NA	TRBJ2-3	TGTGCCAGCAGCCTATCAGATACGCAGTATTTT	CASSLSDTQYF
NA	TRBV7-2	few	TRBJ2-3	TGTGCCAGCAGCTTGTTCCCGGGCCTCAAAGACGGAACAGATACGCAGTATTTT	CASSLFPGLKDGTDTQYF
NA	TRBV4-2	NA	TRBJ2-6	TGTGCCAGCAGCCAAGAGGGAATGGGGCCTGGGGCCAACGTCCTGACTTTC	CASSQEGMGPGANVLTF
NA	TRBV5-4	NA	TRBJ2-7	TGTGCCAGCAGCTCGGCCGGGACCACTACGTTCGAGCAGTACTTC	CASSSAGTTTFEQYF
TRBD1	TRBV4-2	NA	TRBJ2-7	TGTGCCAGCAGCGCACAGGGGGCCTCCTACGAGCAGTACTTC	CASSAQGASYEQYF
NA	TRBV27	NA	TRBJ1-1	TGTGCCAGCAGCCGGACCGGGGAGTGGGGCATCAACACTGAAGCTTTCTTT	CASSRTGEWGINTEAFF
NA	TRBV18	NA	TRBJ2-7	TGTGCCAGCTCACCCACTTCTAATAGGGTCTCCGAGCAGTACTTC	CASSPTSNRVSEQYF
NA	TRBV6-1	once	TRBJ2-6	TGTGCCAGCAGTGAAGGGCGGCGCTCTGGGGCCAACGTCCTGACTTTC	CASSEGRRSGANVLTF
NA	TRBV19	few	TRBJ2-2	TGTGCCAGTAGACCTAGCGACTCTTACACCGGGGAGCTGTTTTTT	CASRPSDSYTGELFF
TRBD1	TRBV5-4	NA	TRBJ1-3	TGTGCCAGCAGCCGGGACAGAGGGAGCTCTGGAAACACCATATATTTT	CASSRDRGSSGNTIYF
TRBD2	TRBV27	NA	TRBJ2-7	TGTGCCAGCAGTCCCAGGGCTAGCGGAGCGGGGCAGTACTTC	CASSPRASGAGQYF
NA	TRBV27	once	TRBJ2-6	TGTGCCAGCAGTTTCACCGCTCGTGGGGCCAACGTCCTGACTTTC	CASSFTARGANVLTF
TRBD1	TRBV27	NA	TRBJ1-2	TGTGCCAGCAGTTCGAACAGGGGGCCTAACTATGGCTACACCTTC	CASSSNRGPNYGYTF
TRBD2	TRBV28	few	TRBJ2-1	TGTGCCAGCAGTTCCAATTGGATACAGCGGGAGGGCTCCGACAATGAGCAGTTCTTC	CASSSNWIQREGSDNEQFF
TRBD2	TRBV30	NA	TRBJ2-7	TGTGCCTGGAGTCCGCGGTGGACTAGCGGGAGTTACGAGCAGTACTTC	CAWSPRWTSGSYEQYF
NA	TRBV6-6	NA	TRBJ1-2	TGTGCCAGCAGAAAGACGACTCTGGGGGACACATCTGGCTACACCTTC	CASRKTTLGDTSGYTF
NA	TRBV5-8	NA	TRBJ1-4	TGTGCCAGCAGCCGGTCGGCTAATGAAAAACTGTTTTTT	CASSRSANEKLFF
NA	TRBV9	NA	TRBJ1-2	TGTGCCAGCAGCGTAGAGCCCGAAGTCCCGGGGGGCTACACCTTC	CASSVEPEVPGGYTF
TRBD1	TRBV6-4	many	TRBJ2-2	TGTGCCAGCAGTGACAGGGGGCACACCGGGGAGCTGTTTTTT	CASSDRGHTGELFF
TRBD2	TRBV9	NA	TRBJ2-7	TGTGCCAGCAGCGTAGATCCTGGACTAGCGGGAGGCGAGCAGTACTTC	CASSVDPGLAGGEQYF
NA	TRBV2	once	TRBJ1-1	TGTGCCAGCTATGGCCTAACGAACACTGAAGCTTTCTTT	CASYGLTNTEAFF
TRBD1	TRBV4-2	NA	TRBJ1-1	TGTGCCAGCAGCCAGGGACAGGGGACGGCCACTGAAGCTTTCTTT	CASSQGQGTATEAFF
NA	TRBV2	NA	TRBJ2-2	TGTGCCAGCAGTGGTTACAGCTACACCGGGGAGCTGTTTTTT	CASSGYSYTGELFF
NA	TRBV15	few	TRBJ2-1	TGTGCCACCAGCAGGGGCCCACACAGGGTTAGTGAGCAGTTCTTC	CATSRGPHRVSEQFF
NA	TRBV18	few	TRBJ2-3	TGTGCCAGCTCACCACTGTTAGCGAGCACAGATACGCAGTATTTT	CASSPLLASTDTQYF
TRBD1	TRBV6-1	few	TRBJ2-7	TGTGCCAGCAGTGCGGACAGGGGTTCCTACGAGCAGTACTTC	CASSADRGSYEQYF
TRBD2	TRBV5-1	once	TRBJ2-2	TGCGCCAGCACCCCGAGCGGGAGTGATACCGGGGAGCTGTTTTTT	CASTPSGSDTGELFF
TRBD2	TRBV9	few	TRBJ2-1	TGTGCCAGCAGCGTAGACTCGGGAGGCTCCTACAATGAGCAGTTCTTC	CASSVDSGGSYNEQFF
NA	TRBV6-5	NA	TRBJ2-3	TGTGCCAGCAGTTACGGGGCCTCCGACACAGATACGCAGTATTTT	CASSYGASDTDTQYF
NA	TRBV30	NA	TRBJ2-7	TGTGCCTGGAGTGTACACGGGGCGTACGAGCAGTACTTC	CAWSVHGAYEQYF
TRBD2	TRBV18	NA	TRBJ2-1	TGTGCCAGCTCACCGGGACTAGCGGGAGCTTACAATGAGCAGTTCTTC	CASSPGLAGAYNEQFF
TRBD2	TRBV28	few	TRBJ2-7	TGTGCCAGCAGAGACCCAAGCTGGACTAGATCATACGAGCAGTACTTC	CASRDPSWTRSYEQYF
NA	TRBV7-6	NA	TRBJ2-1	TGTGCCAGCAGCTCGCAGATAAGGGGGGCTCGGGTTGAGCAGTTCTTC	CASSSQIRGARVEQFF
NA	TRBV7-2	NA	TRBJ1-1	TGTGCCAGCAGCTTAAACGTGGGGGGAGCTTTCTTT	CASSLNVGGAFF
NA	TRBV5-6	once	TRBJ1-2	TGTGCCAGCAGCTTCTGGGGGGGCGCCTCCGGCTACACCTTC	CASSFWGGASGYTF
TRBD1	TRBV6-5	NA	TRBJ1-5	TGTGCCAGCGGGCTGACCGGGACAGGGAATCAGCCCCAGCATTTT	CASGLTGTGNQPQHF
NA	TRBV7-2	NA	TRBJ1-1	TGTGCCAGCAGCTTAGGCCGGAACACTGAAGCTTTCTTT	CASSLGRNTEAFF
NA	TRBV7-9	NA	TRBJ2-7	TGTGCCAGCAGCACCGACCGGGCATCCTACGAGCAGTACTTC	CASSTDRASYEQYF
NA	TRBV7-2	NA	TRBJ2-7	TGTGCCAGCAGCTTAGAGGGGGGCTCCTACGAGCAGTACTTC	CASSLEGGSYEQYF
TRBD2	TRBV29-1	once	TRBJ2-5	TGCAGCGGTGGGACTAGCGGGAGTCTAGGAGAGACCCAGTACTTC	CSGGTSGSLGETQYF